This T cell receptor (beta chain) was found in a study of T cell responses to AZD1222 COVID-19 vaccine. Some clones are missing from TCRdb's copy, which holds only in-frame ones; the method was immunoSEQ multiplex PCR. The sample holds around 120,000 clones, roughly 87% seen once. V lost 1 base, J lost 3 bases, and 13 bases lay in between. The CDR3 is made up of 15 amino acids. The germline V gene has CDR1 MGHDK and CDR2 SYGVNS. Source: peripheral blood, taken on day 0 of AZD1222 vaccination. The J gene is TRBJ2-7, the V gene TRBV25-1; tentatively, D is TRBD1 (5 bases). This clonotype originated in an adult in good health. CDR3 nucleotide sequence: TGTGCCAGCAGTGAATTGGGCGGACACAACTACGAGCAGTACTTC. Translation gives CASSELGGHNYEQYF.